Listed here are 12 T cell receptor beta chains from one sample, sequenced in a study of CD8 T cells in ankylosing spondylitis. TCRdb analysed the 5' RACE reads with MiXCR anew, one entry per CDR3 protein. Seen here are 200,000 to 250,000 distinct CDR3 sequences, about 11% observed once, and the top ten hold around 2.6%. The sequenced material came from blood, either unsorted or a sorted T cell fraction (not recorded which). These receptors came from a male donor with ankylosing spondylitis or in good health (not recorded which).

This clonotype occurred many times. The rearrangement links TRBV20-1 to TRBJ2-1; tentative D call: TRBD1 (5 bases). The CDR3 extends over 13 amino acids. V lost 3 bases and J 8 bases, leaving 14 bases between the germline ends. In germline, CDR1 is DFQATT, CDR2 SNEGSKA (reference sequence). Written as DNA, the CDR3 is TGCAGTGCTAGTGACCAAACCAGGGATGAGCAGTTCTTC. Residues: CSASDQTRDEQFF.

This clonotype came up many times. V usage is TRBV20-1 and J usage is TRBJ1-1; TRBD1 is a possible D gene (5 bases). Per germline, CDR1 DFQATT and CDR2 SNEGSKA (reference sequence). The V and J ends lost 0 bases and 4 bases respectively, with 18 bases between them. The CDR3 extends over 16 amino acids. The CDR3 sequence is CSARDIQVSLGTEAFF. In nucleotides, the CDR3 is TGCAGTGCTAGAGATATACAGGTATCATTGGGCACTGAAGCTTTCTTT.

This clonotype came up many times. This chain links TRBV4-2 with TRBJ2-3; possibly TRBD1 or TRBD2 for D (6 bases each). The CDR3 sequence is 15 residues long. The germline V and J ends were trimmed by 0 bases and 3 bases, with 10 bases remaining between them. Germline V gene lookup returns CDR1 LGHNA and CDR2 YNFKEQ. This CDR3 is CASSQDRGGTDTQYF. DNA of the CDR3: TGTGCCAGCAGCCAAGATCGAGGGGGGACAGATACGCAGTATTTT.

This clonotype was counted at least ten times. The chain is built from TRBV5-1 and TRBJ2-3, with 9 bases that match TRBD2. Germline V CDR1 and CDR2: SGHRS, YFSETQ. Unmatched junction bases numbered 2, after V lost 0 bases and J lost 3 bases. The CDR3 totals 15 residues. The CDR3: CASSLGLAETDTQYF. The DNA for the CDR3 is TGCGCCAGCAGCTTGGGACTAGCGGAAACAGATACGCAGTATTTT.

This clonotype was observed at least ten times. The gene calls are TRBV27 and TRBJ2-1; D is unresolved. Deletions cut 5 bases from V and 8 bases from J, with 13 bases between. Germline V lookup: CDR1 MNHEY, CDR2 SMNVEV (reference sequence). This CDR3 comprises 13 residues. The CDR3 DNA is TGTGCCAGCAGTAGGAGCATCTGGGATGAGCAGTTCTTC. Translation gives CASSRSIWDEQFF.

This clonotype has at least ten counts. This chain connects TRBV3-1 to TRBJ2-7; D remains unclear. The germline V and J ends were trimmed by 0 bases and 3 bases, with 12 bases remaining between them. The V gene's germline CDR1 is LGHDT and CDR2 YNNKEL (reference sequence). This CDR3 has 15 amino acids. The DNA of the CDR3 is TGTGCCAGCAGCCAAGATCGGGCAGTTCTCTACGAGCAGTACTTC. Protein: CASSQDRAVLYEQYF.

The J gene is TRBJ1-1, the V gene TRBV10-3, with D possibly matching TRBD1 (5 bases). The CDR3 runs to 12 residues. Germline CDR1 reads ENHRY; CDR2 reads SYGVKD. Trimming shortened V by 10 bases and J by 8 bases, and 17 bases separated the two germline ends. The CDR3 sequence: CATGHGLTEAFF. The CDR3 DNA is TGTGCCACCGGACACGGGCTTACGGAAGCTTTCTTT.

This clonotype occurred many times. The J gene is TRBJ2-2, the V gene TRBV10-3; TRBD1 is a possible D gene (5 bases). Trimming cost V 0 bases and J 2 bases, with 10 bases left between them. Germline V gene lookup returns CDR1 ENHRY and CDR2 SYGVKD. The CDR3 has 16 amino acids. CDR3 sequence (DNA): TGTGCCATCAGTGAGTCTGGCAGGGTCAACACCGGGGAGCTGTTTTTT. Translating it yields CAISESGRVNTGELFF.

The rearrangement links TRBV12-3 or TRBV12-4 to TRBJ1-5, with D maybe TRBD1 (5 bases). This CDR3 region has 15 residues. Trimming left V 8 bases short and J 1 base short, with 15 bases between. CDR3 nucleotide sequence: TGTGCCAGCTCCGGAGGGGCGAACAGCAATCAGCCCCAGCATTTT. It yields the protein CASSGGANSNQPQHF.

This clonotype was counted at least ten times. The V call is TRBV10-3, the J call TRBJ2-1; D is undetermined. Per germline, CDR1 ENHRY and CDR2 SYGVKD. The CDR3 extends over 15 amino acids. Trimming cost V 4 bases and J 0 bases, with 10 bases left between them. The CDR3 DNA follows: TGTGCCATCAGTGTAGGCAGGAGCTCCTACAATGAGCAGTTCTTC. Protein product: CAISVGRSSYNEQFF.

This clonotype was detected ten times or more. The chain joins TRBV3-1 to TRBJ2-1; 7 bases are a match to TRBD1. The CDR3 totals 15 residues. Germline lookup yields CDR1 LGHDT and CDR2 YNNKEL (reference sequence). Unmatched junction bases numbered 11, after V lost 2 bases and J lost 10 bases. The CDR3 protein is CASSQTGTARGEQFF. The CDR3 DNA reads TGTGCCAGCAGCCAAACCGGGACAGCCCGTGGGGAGCAGTTCTTC.

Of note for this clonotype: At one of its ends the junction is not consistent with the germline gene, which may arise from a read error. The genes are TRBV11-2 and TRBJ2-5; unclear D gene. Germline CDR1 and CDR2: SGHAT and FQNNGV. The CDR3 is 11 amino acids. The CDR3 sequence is CVSAIVETQYF. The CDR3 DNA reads TGTGTCAGCGCGATTGTGGAGACCCAGTACTTC. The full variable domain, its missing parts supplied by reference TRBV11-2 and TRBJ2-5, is EAGVAQSPRYKIIEKRQSVAFWCNPISGHATLYWYQQILGQGPKLLIQFQNNGVVDDSQLPKDRFSAERLKGVDSTLKIQPAKLEDSAVYLCVSAIVETQYFGPGTRLLVL.